The present T cell receptor (beta chain) was sequenced within a study of PD-L1 blockade in urothelial cancer. Study overall: Dosed intravenously at 1,200 mg every 3 weeks, atezolizumab was initiated by patients in the mid-2010s. Specimens of blood held a median count of 141,255 T cells. Of some 30 patients, around 25 were males with bladder-origin urothelial cancer. At 3 weeks (second dose) and 6 weeks after starting treatment, blood was analyzed.

The junction had 6 bases not matched to a gene; V was cut back by 0 bases and J by 4 bases. The CDR3 consists of 15 residues. Germline V lookup: CDR1 SGHNT, CDR2 YYREEE (reference sequence). This table comes from immunoSEQ multiplex PCR, and its TCRdb copy is limited to in-frame clones, with some not included. The sample consists of roughly 27,000 clones, about 87% of them appearing once. This clone was detected only once. The TCR originated in a man aged 50-59 years with urothelial cancer. The chain is built from TRBV5-4 and TRBJ2-5; 7 bases map to TRBD2. The sequences come from PBMCs, collected around atezolizumab (anti-PD-L1) treatment. The CDR3 sequence: CASSLAAGEGETQYF. The CDR3 nucleotides read TGTGCCAGCAGCTTGGCCGCGGGAGAGGGAGAGACCCAGTACTTC.